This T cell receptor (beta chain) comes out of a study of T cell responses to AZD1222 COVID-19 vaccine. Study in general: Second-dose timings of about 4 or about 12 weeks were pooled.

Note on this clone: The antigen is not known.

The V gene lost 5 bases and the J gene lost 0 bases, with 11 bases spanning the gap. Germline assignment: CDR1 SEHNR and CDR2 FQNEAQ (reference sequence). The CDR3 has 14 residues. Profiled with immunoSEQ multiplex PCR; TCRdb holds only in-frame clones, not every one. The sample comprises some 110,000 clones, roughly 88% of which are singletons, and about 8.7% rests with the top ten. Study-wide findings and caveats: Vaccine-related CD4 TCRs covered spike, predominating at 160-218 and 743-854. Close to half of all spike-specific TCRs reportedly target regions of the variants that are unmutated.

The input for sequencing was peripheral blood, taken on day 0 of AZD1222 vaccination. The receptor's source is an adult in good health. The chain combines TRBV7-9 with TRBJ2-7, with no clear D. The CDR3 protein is CASSVKNSSYEQYF. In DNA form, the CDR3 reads TGTGCCAGCAGCGTTAAAAACAGCTCCTACGAGCAGTACTTC.